This TCR beta chain was documented in a study of T cell repertoires in cytomegalovirus infection. The wider study: CMV infection plus the matching HLA type was flagged by public TCR beta signatures. Study-wide results and caveats: Using cumulative public TCR beta family frequency, the authors identified those who carried CMV together with the relevant HLA. What dominated the ex vivo response were HLA-C-restricted CMV-specific TCR beta clonotypes.

From the reads, TCRdb called clonotypes with MiXCR, one entry per CDR3 protein. The table has roughly 990,000 distinct CDR3 sequences, around 29% seen once. V was clipped by 0 bases and J by 6 bases; unmatched bases: 9. Germline-derived CDR1 and CDR2 are LNHNV and YYDKDF (reference sequence). This CDR3 is built from 16 residues. This clonotype was picked up a small number of times. Antigen specificity is unknown. This receptor was identified in a human donor in good health (CMV status not recorded). Some clones in this sample may be carry-over from other donors' samples. The V gene is TRBV15, the J gene TRBJ2-5; 8 bases agree with TRBD2. Sequences were derived from cultured CD8+ T cells from PBMCs, sampled from culture after CMV antigen stimulation. This CDR3 reads CATSRDLGSGEKTQYF. DNA for the CDR3: TGTGCCACCAGCAGAGATCTAGGTAGCGGGGAAAAGACCCAGTACTTC.